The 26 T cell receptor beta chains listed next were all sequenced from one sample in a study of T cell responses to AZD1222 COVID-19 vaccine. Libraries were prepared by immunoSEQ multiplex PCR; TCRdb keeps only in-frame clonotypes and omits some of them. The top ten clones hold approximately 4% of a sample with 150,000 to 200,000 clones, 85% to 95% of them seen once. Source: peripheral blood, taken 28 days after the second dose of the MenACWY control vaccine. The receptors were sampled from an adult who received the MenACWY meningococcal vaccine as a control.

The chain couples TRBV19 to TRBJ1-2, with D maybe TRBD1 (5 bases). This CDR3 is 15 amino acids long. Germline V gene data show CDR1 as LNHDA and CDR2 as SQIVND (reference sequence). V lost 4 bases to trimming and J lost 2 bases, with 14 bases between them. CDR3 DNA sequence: TGTGCCAGTAGTACCCAGACAGCGAAGAACTATGGCTACACCTTC. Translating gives CASSTQTAKNYGYTF. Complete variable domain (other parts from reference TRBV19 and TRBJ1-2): DGGITQSPKYLFRKEGQNVTLSCEQNLNHDAMYWYRQDPGQGLRLIYYSQIVNDFQKGDIAEGYSVSREKKESFPLTVTSAQKNPTAFYLCASSTQTAKNYGYTFGSGTRLTVV.

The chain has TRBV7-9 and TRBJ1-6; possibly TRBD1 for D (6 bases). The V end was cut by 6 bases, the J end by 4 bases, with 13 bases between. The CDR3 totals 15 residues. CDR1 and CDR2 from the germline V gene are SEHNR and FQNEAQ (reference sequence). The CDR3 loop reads CASSPSGQYNSPLHF. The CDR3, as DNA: TGTGCCAGCAGTCCCTCAGGACAGTATAATTCACCCCTCCACTTT.

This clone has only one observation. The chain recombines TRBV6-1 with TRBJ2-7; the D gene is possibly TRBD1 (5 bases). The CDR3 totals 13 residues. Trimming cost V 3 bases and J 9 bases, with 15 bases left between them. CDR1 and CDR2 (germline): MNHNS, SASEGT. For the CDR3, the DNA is TGTGCCAGCAGTGATGGACACGCACGACGGCAGTACTTC. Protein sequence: CASSDGHARRQYF.

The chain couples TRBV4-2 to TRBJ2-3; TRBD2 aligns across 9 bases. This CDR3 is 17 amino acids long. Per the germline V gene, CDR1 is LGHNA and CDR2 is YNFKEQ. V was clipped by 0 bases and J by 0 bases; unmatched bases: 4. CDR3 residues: CASSQDRLADSTDTQYF. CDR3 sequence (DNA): TGTGCCAGCAGCCAAGACAGACTAGCGGATAGCACAGATACGCAGTATTTT.

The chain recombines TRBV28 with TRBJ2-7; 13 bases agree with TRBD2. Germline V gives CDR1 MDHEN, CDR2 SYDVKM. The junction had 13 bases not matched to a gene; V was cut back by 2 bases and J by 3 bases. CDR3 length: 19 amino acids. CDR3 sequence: CASSLGALAGGPRSYEQYF. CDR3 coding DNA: TGTGCCAGCAGTTTAGGGGCACTAGCGGGAGGGCCGCGAAGCTACGAGCAGTACTTC.

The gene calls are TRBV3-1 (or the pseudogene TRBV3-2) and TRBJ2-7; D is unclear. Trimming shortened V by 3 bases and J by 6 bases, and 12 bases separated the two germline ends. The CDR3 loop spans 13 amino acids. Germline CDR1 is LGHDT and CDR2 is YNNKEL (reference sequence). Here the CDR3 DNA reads TGTGCCAGCAGCCAGATGGCCGGTGGCGAGCAGTACTTC. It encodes CASSQMAGGEQYF.

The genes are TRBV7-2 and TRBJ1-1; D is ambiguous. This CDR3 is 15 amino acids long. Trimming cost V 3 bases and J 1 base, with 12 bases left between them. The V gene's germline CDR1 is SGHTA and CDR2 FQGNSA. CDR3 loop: CASSFRLSRNTEAFF. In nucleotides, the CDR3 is TGTGCCAGCAGCTTCCGGTTAAGTCGGAACACTGAAGCTTTCTTT.

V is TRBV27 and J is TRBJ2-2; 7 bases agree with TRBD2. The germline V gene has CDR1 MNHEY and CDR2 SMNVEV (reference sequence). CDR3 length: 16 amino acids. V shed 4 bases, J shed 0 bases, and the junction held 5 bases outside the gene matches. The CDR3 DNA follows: TGTGCCAGCAGTTATAGCGGGTATGCGAACACCGGGGAGCTGTTTTTT. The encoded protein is CASSYSGYANTGELFF.

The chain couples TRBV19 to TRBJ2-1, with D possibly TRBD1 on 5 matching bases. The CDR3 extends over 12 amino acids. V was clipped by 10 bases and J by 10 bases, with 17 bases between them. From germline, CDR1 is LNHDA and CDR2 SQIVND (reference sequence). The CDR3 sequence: CATKTGAWEQFF. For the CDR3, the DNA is TGTGCCACCAAAACAGGCGCCTGGGAGCAGTTCTTC.

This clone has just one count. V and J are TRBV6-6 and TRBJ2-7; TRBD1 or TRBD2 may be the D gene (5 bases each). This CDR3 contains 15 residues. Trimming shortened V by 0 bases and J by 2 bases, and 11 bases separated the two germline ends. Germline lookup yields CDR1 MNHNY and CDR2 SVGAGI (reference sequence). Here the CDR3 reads CASSYSGRDPYEQYF. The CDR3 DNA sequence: TGTGCCAGCAGTTACTCCGGCCGGGACCCCTACGAGCAGTACTTC.

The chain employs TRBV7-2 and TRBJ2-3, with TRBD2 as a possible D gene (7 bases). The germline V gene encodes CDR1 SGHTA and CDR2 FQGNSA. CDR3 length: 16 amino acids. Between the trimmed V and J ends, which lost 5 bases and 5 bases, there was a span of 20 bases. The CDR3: CASSPWFPGGQDTQYF. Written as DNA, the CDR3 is TGTGCCAGCAGCCCCTGGTTCCCCGGGGGGCAAGATACGCAGTATTTT. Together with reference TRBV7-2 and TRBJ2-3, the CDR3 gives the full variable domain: GAGVSQSPSNKVTEKGKDVELRCDPISGHTALYWYRQSLGQGLEFLIYFQGNSAPDKSGLPSDRFSAERTGGSVSTLTIQRTQQEDSAVYLCASSPWFPGGQDTQYFGPGTRLTVL.

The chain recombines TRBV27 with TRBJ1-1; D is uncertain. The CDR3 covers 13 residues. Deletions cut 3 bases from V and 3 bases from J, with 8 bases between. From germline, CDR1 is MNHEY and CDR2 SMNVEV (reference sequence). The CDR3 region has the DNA TGTGCCAGCAGTTTTTCAAGACACACTGAAGCTTTCTTT. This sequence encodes CASSFSRHTEAFF.

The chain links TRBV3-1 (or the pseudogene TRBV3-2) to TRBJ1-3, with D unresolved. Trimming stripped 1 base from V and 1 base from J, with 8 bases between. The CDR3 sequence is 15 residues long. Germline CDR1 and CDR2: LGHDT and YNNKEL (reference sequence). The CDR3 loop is CASSQGWGSGNTIYF. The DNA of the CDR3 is TGTGCCAGCAGCCAAGGTTGGGGATCTGGAAACACCATATATTTT.

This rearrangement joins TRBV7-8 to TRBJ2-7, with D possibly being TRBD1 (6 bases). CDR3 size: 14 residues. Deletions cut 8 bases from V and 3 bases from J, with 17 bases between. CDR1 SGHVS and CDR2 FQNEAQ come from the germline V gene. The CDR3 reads CASGVSRDIYEQYF. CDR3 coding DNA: TGTGCCAGCGGTGTTAGTAGGGACATCTACGAGCAGTACTTC.

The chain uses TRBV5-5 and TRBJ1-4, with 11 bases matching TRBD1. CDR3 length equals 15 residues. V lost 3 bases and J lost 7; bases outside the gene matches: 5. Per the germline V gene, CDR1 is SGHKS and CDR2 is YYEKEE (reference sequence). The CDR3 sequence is CASSSSGTGGEKLFF. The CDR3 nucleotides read TGTGCCAGCAGCTCTTCCGGGACAGGGGGTGAAAAACTGTTTTTT.

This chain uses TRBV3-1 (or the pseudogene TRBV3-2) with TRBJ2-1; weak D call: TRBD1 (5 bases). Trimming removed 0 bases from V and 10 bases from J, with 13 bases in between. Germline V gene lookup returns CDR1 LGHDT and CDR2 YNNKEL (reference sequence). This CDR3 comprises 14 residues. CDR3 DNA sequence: TGTGCCAGCAGCCAAGAAGGGGCGACCCGAGAGCAGTTCTTC. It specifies CASSQEGATREQFF.

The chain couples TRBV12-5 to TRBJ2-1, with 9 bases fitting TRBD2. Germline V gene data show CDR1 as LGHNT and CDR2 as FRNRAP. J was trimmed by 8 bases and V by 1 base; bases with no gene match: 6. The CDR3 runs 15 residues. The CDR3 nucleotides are TGTGCTAGTGGTTTGGGGGGACTAGCTTCAGATGAGCAGTTCTTC. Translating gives CASGLGGLASDEQFF.

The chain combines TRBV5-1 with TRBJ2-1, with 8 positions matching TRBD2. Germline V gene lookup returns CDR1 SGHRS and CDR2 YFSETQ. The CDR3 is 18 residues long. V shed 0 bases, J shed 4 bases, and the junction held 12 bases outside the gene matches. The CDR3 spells CASSLGHLTSALYNEQFF. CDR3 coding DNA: TGCGCCAGCAGCTTGGGACACCTGACTAGCGCCCTGTACAATGAGCAGTTCTTC.

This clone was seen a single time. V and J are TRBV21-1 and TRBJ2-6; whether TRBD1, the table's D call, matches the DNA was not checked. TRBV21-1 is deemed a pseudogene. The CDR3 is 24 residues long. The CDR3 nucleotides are TGTGCCAGCAGCAAAGCCAAGAAACAACTGAGGGACAGGGGGCGAAGCTTTGGGGCCAACGTCCTGACTTTC. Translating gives CASSKAKKQLRDRGRSFGANVLTF.

CDR3 region: CASTGTSGPSYNEQFF. CDR3 in DNA: TGTGCCAGTACCGGGACTAGCGGGCCCTCCTACAATGAGCAGTTCTTC. The chain links TRBV19 to TRBJ2-1, with TRBD2 matching over 12 bases. Germline V gives CDR1 LNHDA, CDR2 SQIVND (reference sequence). The CDR3 loop spans 16 amino acids. The trim removed 7 bases at V and 0 bases at J, leaving 4 bases unmatched.

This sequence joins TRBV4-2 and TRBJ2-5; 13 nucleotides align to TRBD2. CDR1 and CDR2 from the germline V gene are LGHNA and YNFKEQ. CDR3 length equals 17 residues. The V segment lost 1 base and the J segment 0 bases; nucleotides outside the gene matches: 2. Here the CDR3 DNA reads TGTGCCAGCAGCCAAGGACTAGCGGGAGGTAACCAAGAGACCCAGTACTTC. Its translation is CASSQGLAGGNQETQYF.

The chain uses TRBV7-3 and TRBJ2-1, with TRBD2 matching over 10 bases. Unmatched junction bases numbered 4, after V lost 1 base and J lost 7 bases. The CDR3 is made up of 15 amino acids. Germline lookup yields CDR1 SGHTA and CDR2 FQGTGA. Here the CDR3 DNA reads TGTGCCAGCAGCTTAAGTGGGACTAGCGCAAATGAGCAGTTCTTC. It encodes CASSLSGTSANEQFF. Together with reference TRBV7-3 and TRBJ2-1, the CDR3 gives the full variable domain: GAGVSQTPSNKVTEKGKYVELRCDPISGHTALYWYRQSLGQGPEFLIYFQGTGAADDSGLPNDRFFAVRPEGSVSTLKIQRTERGDSAVYLCASSLSGTSANEQFFGPGTRLTVL.

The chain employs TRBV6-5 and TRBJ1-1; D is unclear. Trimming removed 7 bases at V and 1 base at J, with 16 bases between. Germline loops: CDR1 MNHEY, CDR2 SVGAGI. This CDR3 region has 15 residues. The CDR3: CASMRGRAPNTEAFF. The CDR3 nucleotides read TGTGCCAGCATGAGAGGGAGGGCCCCGAACACTGAAGCTTTCTTT.

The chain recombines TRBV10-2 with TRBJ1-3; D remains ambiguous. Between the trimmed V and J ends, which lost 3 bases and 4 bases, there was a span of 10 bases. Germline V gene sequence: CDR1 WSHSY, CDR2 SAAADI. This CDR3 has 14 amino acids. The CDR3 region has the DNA TGCGCCAGCAGTGAAGGCGGAGACGGAAACACCATATATTTT. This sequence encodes CASSEGGDGNTIYF.

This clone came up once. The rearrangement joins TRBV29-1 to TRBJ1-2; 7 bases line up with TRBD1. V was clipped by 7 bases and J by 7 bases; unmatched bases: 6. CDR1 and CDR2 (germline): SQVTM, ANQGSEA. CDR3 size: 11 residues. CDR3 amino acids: CSARGGGGYTF. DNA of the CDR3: TGCAGCGCCAGGGGGGGAGGTGGCTACACCTTC.

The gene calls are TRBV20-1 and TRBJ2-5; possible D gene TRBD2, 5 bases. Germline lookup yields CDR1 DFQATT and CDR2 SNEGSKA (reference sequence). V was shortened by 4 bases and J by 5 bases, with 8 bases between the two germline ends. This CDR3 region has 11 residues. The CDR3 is CSATTGETQYF. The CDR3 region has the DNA TGCAGTGCTACTACGGGGGAGACCCAGTACTTC.